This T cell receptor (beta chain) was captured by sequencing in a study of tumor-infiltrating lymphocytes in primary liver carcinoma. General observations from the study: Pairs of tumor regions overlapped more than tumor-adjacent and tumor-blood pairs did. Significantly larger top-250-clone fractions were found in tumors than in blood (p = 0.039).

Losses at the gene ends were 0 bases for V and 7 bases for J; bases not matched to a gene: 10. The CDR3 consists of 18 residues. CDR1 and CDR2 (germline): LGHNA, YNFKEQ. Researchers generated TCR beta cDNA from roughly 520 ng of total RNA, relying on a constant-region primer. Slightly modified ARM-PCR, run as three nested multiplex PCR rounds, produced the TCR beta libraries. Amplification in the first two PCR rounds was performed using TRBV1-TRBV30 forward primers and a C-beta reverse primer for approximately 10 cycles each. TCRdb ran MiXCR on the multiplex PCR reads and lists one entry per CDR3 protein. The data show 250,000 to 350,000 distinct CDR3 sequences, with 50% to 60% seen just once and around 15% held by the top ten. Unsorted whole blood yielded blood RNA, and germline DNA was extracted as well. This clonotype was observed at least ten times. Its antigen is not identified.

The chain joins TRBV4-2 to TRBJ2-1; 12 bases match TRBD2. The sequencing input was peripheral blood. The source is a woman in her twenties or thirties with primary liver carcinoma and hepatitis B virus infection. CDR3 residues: CASSQDLLAGGLGNEQFF. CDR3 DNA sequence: TGTGCCAGCAGCCAAGATCTGCTAGCGGGAGGGCTTGGAAATGAGCAGTTCTTC.